This T cell receptor (beta chain) was sequenced for a study of regulatory T cells in long-lasting Graves disease. Study details: The definition of persistent Graves' disease was over 5 years of antithyroid drugs with positive TSH receptor antibodies.

Study-wide results and limits: Whereas new patients shared 950 to 1,000 public clonotypes, persistent patients shared more, at under 3,500.

Germline V lookup: CDR1 LNHDA, CDR2 SQIVND (reference sequence). V shed 5 bases, J shed 5 bases, and the junction held 14 bases outside the gene matches. The CDR3 sequence is 17 residues long. As to this clonotype: What it binds is unknown.

Building of the TCR beta libraries involved iRepertoire HTBI primers and Arm-PCR of CDR3 regions. One entry per CDR3 protein, called by TCRdb with MiXCR from the multiplex PCR reads. The table includes roughly 430,000 distinct CDR3 sequences, around 23% detected once. Time point of the sample: persistent/refractory GD, antithyroid drugs over 5 years with positive TRAb. RNA extracted from PBMCs served as the sequencing template. V usage is TRBV19 and J usage is TRBJ2-3; 9 bases are shared with TRBD2. The origin of this receptor is a female donor with Graves disease. Sequenced material: peripheral blood mononuclear cells (PBMCs), taken when the disease was refractory, from a patient treated with antithyroid drugs. Here the CDR3 DNA reads TGTGCCAGTAGTGCCCAAGCTGGCGGGAGGGCCGAAGATACGCAGTATTTT. Amino acids: CASSAQAGGRAEDTQYF.